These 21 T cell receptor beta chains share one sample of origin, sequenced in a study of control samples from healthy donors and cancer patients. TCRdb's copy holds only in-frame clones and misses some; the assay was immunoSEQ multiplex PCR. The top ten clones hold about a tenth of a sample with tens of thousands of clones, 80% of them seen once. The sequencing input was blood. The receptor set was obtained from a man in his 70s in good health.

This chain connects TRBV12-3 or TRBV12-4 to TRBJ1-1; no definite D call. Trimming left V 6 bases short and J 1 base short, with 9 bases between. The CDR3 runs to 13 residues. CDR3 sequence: CASRIQQNTEAFF. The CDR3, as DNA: TGTGCCAGCAGGATACAGCAGAACACTGAAGCTTTCTTT.

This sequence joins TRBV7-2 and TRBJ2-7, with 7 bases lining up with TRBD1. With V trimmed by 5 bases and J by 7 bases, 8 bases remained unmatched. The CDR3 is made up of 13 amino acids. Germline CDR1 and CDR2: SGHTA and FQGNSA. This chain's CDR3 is CASSPAWDREQYF. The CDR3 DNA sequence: TGTGCCAGCAGCCCCGCCTGGGACAGAGAGCAGTACTTC. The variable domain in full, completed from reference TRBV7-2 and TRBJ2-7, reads GAGVSQSPSNKVTEKGKDVELRCDPISGHTALYWYRQSLGQGLEFLIYFQGNSAPDKSGLPSDRFSAERTGGSVSTLTIQRTQQEDSAVYLCASSPAWDREQYFGPGTRLTVT.

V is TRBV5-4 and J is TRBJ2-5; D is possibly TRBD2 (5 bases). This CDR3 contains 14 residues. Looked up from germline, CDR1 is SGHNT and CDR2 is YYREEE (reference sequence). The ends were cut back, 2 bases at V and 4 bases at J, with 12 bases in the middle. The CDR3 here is CASSFSGVGETQYF. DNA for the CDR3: TGTGCCAGCAGCTTTTCCGGGGTCGGAGAGACCCAGTACTTC. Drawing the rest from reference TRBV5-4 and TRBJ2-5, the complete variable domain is ETGVTQSPTHLIKTRGQQVTLRCSSQSGHNTVSWYQQALGQGPQFIFQYYREEENGRGNFPPRFSGLQFPNYSSELNVNALELDDSALYLCASSFSGVGETQYFGPGTRLLVL.

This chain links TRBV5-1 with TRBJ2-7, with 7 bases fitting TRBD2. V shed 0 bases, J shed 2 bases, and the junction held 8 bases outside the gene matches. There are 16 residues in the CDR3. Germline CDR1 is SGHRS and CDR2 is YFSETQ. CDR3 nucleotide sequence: TGCGCCAGCAGCTTGGTTGCTGGCGGGGGAACCTACGAGCAGTACTTC. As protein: CASSLVAGGGTYEQYF.

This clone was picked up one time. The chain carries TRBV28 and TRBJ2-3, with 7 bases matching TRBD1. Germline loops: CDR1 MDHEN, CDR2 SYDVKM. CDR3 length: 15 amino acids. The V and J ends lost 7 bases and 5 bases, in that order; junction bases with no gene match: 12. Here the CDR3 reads CASMPGTAPRDTQYF. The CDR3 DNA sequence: TGTGCCAGCATGCCGGGGACAGCGCCCCGAGATACGCAGTATTTT.

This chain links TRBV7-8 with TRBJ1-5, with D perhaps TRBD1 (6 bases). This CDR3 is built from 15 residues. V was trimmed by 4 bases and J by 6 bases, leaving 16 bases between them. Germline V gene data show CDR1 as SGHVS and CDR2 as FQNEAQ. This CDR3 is CASSSLDSGSQPQHF. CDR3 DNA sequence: TGTGCCAGCAGCTCCTTGGACAGCGGGAGTCAGCCCCAGCATTTT. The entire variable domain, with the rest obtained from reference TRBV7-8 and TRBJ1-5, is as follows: GAGVSQSPRYKVAKRGQDVALRCDPISGHVSLFWYQQALGQGPEFLTYFQNEAQLDKSGLPSDRFFAERPEGSVSTLKIQRTQQEDSAVYLCASSSLDSGSQPQHFGDGTRLSIL.

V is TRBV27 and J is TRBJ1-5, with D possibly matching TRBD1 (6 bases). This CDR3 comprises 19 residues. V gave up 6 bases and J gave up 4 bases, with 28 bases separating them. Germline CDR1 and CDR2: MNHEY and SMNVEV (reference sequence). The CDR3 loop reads CASSRFKLTGSIVNQPQHF. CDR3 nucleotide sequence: TGTGCCAGCAGCCGATTTAAACTGACAGGCTCGATCGTTAATCAGCCCCAGCATTTT.

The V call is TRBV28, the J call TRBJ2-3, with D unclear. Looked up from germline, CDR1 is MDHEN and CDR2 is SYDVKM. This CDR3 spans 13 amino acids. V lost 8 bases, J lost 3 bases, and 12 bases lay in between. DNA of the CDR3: TGTGCCAGCGGGCGTGTGATGACAGATACGCAGTATTTT. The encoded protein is CASGRVMTDTQYF.

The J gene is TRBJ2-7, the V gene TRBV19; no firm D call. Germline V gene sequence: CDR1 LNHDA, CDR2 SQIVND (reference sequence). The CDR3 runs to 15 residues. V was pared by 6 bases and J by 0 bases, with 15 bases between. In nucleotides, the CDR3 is TGTGCCAGTAGCACTATATCCAGGAGCTCCTACGAGCAGTACTTC. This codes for CASSTISRSSYEQYF.

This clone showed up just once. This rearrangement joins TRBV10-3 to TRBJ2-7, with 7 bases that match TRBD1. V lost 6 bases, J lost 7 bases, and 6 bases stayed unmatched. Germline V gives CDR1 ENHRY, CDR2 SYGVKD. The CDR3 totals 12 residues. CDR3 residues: CAIRRQGREQYF. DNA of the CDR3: TGTGCCATCAGGAGACAGGGTCGGGAGCAGTACTTC.

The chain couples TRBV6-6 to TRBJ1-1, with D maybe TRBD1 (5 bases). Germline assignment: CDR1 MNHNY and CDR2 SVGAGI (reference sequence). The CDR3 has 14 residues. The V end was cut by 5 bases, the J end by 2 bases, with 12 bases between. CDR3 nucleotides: TGTGCCAGCAGTACCCTCGGGGGTAACACTGAAGCTTTCTTT. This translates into CASSTLGGNTEAFF.

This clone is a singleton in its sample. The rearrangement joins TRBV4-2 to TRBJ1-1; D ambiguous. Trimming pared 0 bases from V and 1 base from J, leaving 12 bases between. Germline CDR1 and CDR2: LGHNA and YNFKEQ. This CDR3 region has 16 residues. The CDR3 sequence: CASSQDSGRQNTEAFF. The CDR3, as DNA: TGTGCCAGCAGCCAAGATAGCGGCAGACAGAACACTGAAGCTTTCTTT.

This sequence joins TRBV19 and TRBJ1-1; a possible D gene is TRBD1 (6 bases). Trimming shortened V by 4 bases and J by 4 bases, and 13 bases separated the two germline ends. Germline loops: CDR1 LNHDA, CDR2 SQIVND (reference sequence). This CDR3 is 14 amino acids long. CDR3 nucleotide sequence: TGTGCCAGTAGTACTCAACTCAGGGGCACTGAAGCTTTCTTT. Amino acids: CASSTQLRGTEAFF.

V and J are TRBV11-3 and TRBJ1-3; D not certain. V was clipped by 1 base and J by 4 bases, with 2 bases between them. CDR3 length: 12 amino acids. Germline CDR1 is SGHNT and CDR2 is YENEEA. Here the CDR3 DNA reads TGTGCCAGCAGCTTAGGCGGAAACACCATATATTTT. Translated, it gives CASSLGGNTIYF.

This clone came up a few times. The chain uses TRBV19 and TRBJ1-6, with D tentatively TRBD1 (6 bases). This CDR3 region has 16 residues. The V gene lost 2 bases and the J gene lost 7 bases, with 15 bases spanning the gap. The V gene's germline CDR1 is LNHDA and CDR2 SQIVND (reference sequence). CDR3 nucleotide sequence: TGTGCCAGTAGTATAACGGGGGGCGCGGGGAATTCACCCCTCCACTTT. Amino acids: CASSITGGAGNSPLHF.

The CDR3 is CASSRLARETQYF. As DNA, the CDR3 is TGTGCCAGCAGTCGGCTAGCGAGGGAGACCCAGTACTTC. The chain employs TRBV27 and TRBJ2-5; TRBD2 is a possible D gene (6 bases). V was clipped by 5 bases and J by 5 bases, with 12 bases between them. The germline V gene encodes CDR1 MNHEY and CDR2 SMNVEV (reference sequence). The CDR3 is 13 amino acids.

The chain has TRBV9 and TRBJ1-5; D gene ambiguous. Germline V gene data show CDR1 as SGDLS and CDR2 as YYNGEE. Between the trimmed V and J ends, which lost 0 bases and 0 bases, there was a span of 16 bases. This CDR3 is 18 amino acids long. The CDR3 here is CASSVAPVRTGSNQPQHF. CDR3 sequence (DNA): TGTGCCAGCAGCGTAGCTCCAGTCAGGACGGGTAGCAATCAGCCCCAGCATTTT.

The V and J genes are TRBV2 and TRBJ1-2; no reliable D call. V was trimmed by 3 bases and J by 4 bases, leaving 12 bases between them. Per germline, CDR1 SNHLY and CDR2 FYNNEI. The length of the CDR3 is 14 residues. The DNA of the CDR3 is TGTGCCAGCAGTGAGGCTTCCTATACCTATGGCTACACCTTC. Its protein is CASSEASYTYGYTF.

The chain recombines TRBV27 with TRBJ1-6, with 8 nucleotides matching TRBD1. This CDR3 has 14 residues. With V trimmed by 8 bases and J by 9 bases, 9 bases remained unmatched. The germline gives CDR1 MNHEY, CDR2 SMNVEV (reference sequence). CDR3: CASHRGLMGSPLHF. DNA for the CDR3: TGTGCCAGCCACAGGGGGTTGATGGGTTCACCCCTCCACTTT.

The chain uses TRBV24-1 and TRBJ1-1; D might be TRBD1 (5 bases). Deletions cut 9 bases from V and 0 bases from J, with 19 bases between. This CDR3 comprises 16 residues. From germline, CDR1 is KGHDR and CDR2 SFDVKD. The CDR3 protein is CATRGRTYVLNTEAFF. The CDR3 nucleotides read TGTGCCACCCGGGGCAGGACTTATGTGCTGAACACTGAAGCTTTCTTT.

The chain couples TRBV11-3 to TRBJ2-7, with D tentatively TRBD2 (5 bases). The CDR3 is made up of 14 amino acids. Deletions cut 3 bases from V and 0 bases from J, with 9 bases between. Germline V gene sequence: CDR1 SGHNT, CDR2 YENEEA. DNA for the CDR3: TGTGCCAGCAGCTTCGGGGTTAGCTCCTACGAGCAGTACTTC. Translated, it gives CASSFGVSSYEQYF.